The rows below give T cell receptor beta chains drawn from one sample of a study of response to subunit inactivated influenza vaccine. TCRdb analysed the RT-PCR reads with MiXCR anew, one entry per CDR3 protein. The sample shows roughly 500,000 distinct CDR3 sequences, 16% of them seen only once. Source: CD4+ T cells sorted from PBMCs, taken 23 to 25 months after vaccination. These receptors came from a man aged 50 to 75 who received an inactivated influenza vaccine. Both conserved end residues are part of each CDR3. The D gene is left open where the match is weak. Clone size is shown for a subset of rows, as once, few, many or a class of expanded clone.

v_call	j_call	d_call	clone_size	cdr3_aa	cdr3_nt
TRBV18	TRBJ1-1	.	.	CASSPGGMTEAFF	TGTGCCAGCTCACCAGGCGGGATGACTGAAGCTTTCTTT
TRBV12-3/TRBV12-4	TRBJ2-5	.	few	CASGRSYQETQYF	TGTGCCAGCGGTAGATCGTACCAAGAGACCCAGTACTTC
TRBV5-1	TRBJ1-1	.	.	CASSLGPTGNTEAFF	TGCGCCAGCAGCTTGGGACCCACAGGGAACACTGAAGCTTTCTTT
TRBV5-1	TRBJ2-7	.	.	CASSLARSLGTSYEQYF	TGCGCCAGCAGCTTGGCTAGGAGTTTGGGTACTTCCTACGAGCAGTACTTC
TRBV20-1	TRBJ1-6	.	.	CSARDLQNLSTLHF	TGCAGTGCTAGAGATCTACAGAACCTTTCAACCCTCCACTTT
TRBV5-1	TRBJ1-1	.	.	CASSFTGMNTEAFF	TGCGCCAGCAGCTTCACCGGAATGAACACTGAAGCTTTCTTT
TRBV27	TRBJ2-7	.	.	CASSFRETASSYEQYF	TGTGCCAGCAGTTTTAGAGAGACCGCAAGCTCCTACGAGCAGTACTTC
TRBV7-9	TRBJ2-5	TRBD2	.	CASSLMTSQENQYF	TGTGCCAGCAGCTTAATGACTAGCCAAGAGAACCAGTACTTC
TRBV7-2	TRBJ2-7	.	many	CASSSPTYEQYF	TGTGCCAGCAGCTCCCCAACCTACGAGCAGTACTTC
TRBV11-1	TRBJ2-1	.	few	CASSRTAVRVTRFNEQFF	TGTGCCAGCAGCCGGACCGCCGTCAGGGTTACTCGCTTCAATGAGCAGTTCTTC
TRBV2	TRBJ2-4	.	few	CASSDGIIQYF	TGTGCCAGCAGTGACGGGATCATTCAGTACTTC
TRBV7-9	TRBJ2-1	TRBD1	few	CASSLAQQGQWYNEQFF	TGTGCCAGCAGCTTAGCGCAACAGGGACAGTGGTACAATGAGCAGTTCTTC
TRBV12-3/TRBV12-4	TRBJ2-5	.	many	CASSIRETQYF	TGTGCCAGCAGTATCAGGGAGACCCAGTACTTC
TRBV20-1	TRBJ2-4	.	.	CSASPVVGIQYF	TGCAGTGCTAGCCCCGTCGTGGGCATTCAGTACTTC
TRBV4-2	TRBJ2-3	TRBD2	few	CASSPRAFSGSTDTQYF	TGTGCCAGCAGCCCGAGAGCGTTTAGCGGGAGCACAGATACGCAGTATTTT
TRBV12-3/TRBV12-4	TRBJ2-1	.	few	CASCDLPDNEQFF	TGTGCCAGCTGTGACCTACCCGACAATGAGCAGTTCTTC
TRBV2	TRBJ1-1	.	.	CASRYRETEAFF	TGTGCCAGCAGGTACAGGGAAACTGAAGCTTTCTTT
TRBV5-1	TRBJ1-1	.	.	CASSRLGVRNTEAFF	TGCGCCAGCAGCAGACTAGGGGTCAGGAACACTGAAGCTTTCTTT
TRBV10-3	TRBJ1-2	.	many	CAIREEGGGGNTF	TGTGCCATCAGGGAGGAGGGCGGCGGAGGAAACACCTTC
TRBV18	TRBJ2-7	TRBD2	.	CASSPRTSSSYEQYF	TGTGCCAGCTCACCCAGGACTAGCAGCTCCTACGAGCAGTACTTC
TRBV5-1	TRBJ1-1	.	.	CASSLGRWGSPSTEAFF	TGCGCCAGCAGCTTGGGGCGATGGGGGTCTCCTAGCACTGAAGCTTTCTTT
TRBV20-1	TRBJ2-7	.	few	CSAREGGAYEQYF	TGCAGTGCTAGAGAAGGAGGGGCCTACGAGCAGTACTTC
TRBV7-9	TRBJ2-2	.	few	CASSLTLPGDGELFF	TGTGCCAGCAGCTTAACGTTGCCCGGAGACGGGGAGCTGTTTTTT
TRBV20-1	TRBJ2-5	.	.	CSARGVPSGQETQYF	TGCAGTGCTAGAGGGGTGCCCAGCGGCCAAGAGACCCAGTACTTC
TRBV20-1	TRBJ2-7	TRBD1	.	CSAVQGARHEQYF	TGCAGTGCTGTACAGGGGGCGCGTCACGAGCAGTACTTC
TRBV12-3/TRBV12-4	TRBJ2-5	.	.	CASSPRTSQETQYF	TGTGCCAGCAGTCCCAGGACTTCTCAAGAGACCCAGTACTTC
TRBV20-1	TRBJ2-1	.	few	CSARDLGEFSNEQFF	TGCAGTGCTAGAGATCTCGGGGAATTTTCCAATGAGCAGTTCTTC
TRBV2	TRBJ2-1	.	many	CASSVARNEQFF	TGTGCCAGCAGCGTAGCTAGGAATGAGCAGTTCTTC
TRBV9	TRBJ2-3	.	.	CASSALNLRGGEPQYF	TGTGCCAGCAGCGCTCTCAACTTACGGGGTGGCGAGCCGCAGTATTTT
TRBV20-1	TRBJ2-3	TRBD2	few	CSARGQSSGSLLIYDTQYF	TGCAGTGCTAGAGGGCAGTCTAGCGGGAGTTTATTAATTTACGATACGCAGTATTTT
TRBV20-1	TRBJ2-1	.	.	CSAGPVGYNEQFF	TGCAGTGCTGGCCCGGTAGGATACAATGAGCAGTTCTTC
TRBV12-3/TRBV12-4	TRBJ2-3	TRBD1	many	CASSLDRGRDTQYF	TGTGCCAGCAGTTTAGACAGGGGGCGTGATACGCAGTATTTT
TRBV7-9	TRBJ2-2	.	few	CASSSWVNTGELFF	TGTGCCAGCAGCTCGTGGGTGAACACCGGGGAGCTGTTTTTT